The 30 T cell receptor beta chains listed next were all sequenced from one sample in a study of response to subunit inactivated influenza vaccine. Each CDR3 protein is one row after TCRdb ran MiXCR on the RT-PCR reads. The sample records a few hundred thousand distinct CDR3 sequences, about a fifth being singletons. The sample was PBMCs from blood, taken around 22 months after vaccination. Receptor source: a man in his fifties or sixties who received an inactivated influenza vaccine.

This clonotype turned up a few times. The chain carries TRBV28 and TRBJ2-7; D is ambiguous. The CDR3 length is 15 residues. Germline loops: CDR1 MDHEN, CDR2 SYDVKM. V gave up 7 bases and J gave up 6 bases, with 22 bases separating them. This CDR3 reads CASNFRGLEMSEQYF. The CDR3 DNA sequence: TGTGCCAGCAATTTCCGCGGTCTGGAGATGAGCGAGCAGTACTTC.

The V call is TRBV7-2, the J call TRBJ2-5; TRBD1 matches 7 bases. CDR3 size: 14 residues. The V gene end was trimmed by 5 bases and the J gene end by 2 bases; junction bases not matched to a gene: 5. CDR1 is SGHTA, CDR2 FQGNSA, per germline. The CDR3 spells CASSKDRWQETQYF. CDR3 DNA: TGTGCCAGCAGCAAGGACAGGTGGCAAGAGACCCAGTACTTC.

This clonotype showed up just a few times. The J gene is TRBJ2-1, the V gene TRBV4-1; 10 bases agree with TRBD1. This CDR3 is 14 amino acids long. The J segment lost 10 bases and the V segment lost 4 bases, leaving 7 bases of the junction unmatched. Germline V gene lookup returns CDR1 MGHRA and CDR2 YSYEKL. This chain's CDR3 is CASSRDRGLLEQFF. The CDR3 coding sequence is TGCGCCAGCAGCCGAGACAGGGGGCTCTTGGAGCAGTTCTTC.

This clonotype was observed a few times. The chain has TRBV12-3 or TRBV12-4 and TRBJ1-4; 8 nucleotides agree with TRBD1. Unmatched junction bases numbered 2, after V lost 3 bases and J lost 5 bases. The length of the CDR3 is 14 residues. The CDR3, as DNA: TGTGCCAGCAGTTTTAGGGACAGGAATGAAAAACTGTTTTTT. It translates to CASSFRDRNEKLFF.

There are a few counts of this clonotype. The chain couples TRBV12-3 or TRBV12-4 to TRBJ2-5; 8 bases fit TRBD1. Losses at the gene ends were 4 bases for V and 2 bases for J; bases not matched to a gene: 3. This CDR3 is built from 14 residues. This CDR3 is CASSSRTGQETQYF. The CDR3 bases are TGTGCCAGCAGTTCCCGGACAGGGCAAGAGACCCAGTACTTC.

This clonotype was counted at least ten times. The rearrangement joins TRBV12-3 or TRBV12-4 to TRBJ1-1; D is unresolved. Deletions cut 3 bases from V and 4 bases from J, with 6 bases between. The CDR3 totals 12 residues. The CDR3 reads CASSFPGTEAFF. Written as DNA, the CDR3 is TGTGCCAGCAGTTTTCCCGGCACTGAAGCTTTCTTT.

This clonotype has at least ten counts. This chain uses TRBV7-2 with TRBJ2-3; D possibly matches TRBD1 or TRBD2 (5 bases each). Per germline, CDR1 SGHTA and CDR2 FQGNSA. The V end was cut by 3 bases, the J end by 5 bases, with 9 bases between. This CDR3 region has 13 residues. The CDR3 DNA reads as TGTGCCAGCAGCTTGGGGGTAGGAGATACGCAGTATTTT. Protein: CASSLGVGDTQYF.

This chain joins TRBV12-3 or TRBV12-4 and TRBJ2-7, with 7 bases aligning to TRBD1. The length of the CDR3 is 14 residues. The J segment lost 2 bases and the V segment lost 3 bases, leaving 4 bases of the junction unmatched. CDR3 bases: TGTGCCAGCAGTTTCGACAGGGACCCCTACGAGCAGTACTTC. Its translation: CASSFDRDPYEQYF.

The chain couples TRBV29-1 to TRBJ1-1; D might be TRBD1 (6 bases). This CDR3 is built from 11 residues. With 8 bases removed from V and 6 bases from J, the gap between germline ends came to 13 bases. Germline V gives CDR1 SQVTM, CDR2 ANQGSEA. The CDR3, as DNA: TGCAGCCAGCATAGGGGGGCTGAAGCTTTCTTT. As protein: CSQHRGAEAFF. Variable domain in full (rest from reference TRBV29-1 and TRBJ1-1): SAVISQKPSRDICQRGTSLTIQCQVDSQVTMMFWYRQQPGQSLTLIATANQGSEATYESGFVIDKFPISRPNLTFSTLTVSNMSPEDSSIYLCSQHRGAEAFFGQGTRLTVV.

This clonotype was detected a few times. This sequence joins TRBV4-2 and TRBJ1-2; TRBD1 matches 9 bases. V lost 0 bases and J lost 0; bases outside the gene matches: 5. Germline-derived CDR1 and CDR2 are LGHNA and YNFKEQ. The CDR3 has 17 amino acids. CDR3 sequence reads: CASSQEKRTGANYGYTF. The CDR3 DNA reads as TGTGCCAGCAGCCAAGAAAAAAGGACAGGGGCTAACTATGGCTACACCTTC.

This clonotype was found a few times. This sequence joins TRBV29-1 and TRBJ2-1, with 8 bases aligning to TRBD2. Germline assignment: CDR1 SQVTM and CDR2 ANQGSEA. This CDR3 has 14 amino acids. V lost 8 bases and J lost 4; bases outside the gene matches: 10. This chain's CDR3 is CSSLGTSGYNEQFF. In DNA form, the CDR3 reads TGCAGCTCTCTGGGAACTAGCGGTTACAATGAGCAGTTCTTC.

This chain uses TRBV6-4 with TRBJ1-4, with no clear D. This CDR3 is 16 amino acids long. V lost 9 bases to trimming and J lost 0 bases, with 17 bases between them. Germline-derived CDR1 and CDR2 are MRHNA and SNTAGT. The CDR3: CARIRVPTPTNEKLFF. CDR3 DNA sequence: TGTGCCAGGATAAGGGTTCCGACTCCAACTAATGAAAAACTGTTTTTT.

The chain links TRBV11-2 to TRBJ1-1; 9 bases are a match to TRBD1. The CDR3 extends over 17 amino acids. V lost 4 bases and J lost 0; bases outside the gene matches: 9. Germline V gene sequence: CDR1 SGHAT, CDR2 FQNNGV. This chain's CDR3 is CASSSNRGRGMNTEAFF. CDR3 sequence (DNA): TGTGCCAGCAGCTCTAACAGGGGGCGCGGAATGAACACTGAAGCTTTCTTT.

This chain uses TRBV28 with TRBJ2-3; no clear D gene. V lost 1 base and J 3 bases, leaving 5 bases between the germline ends. The CDR3 is 13 residues long. The germline V gene has CDR1 MDHEN and CDR2 SYDVKM. CDR3 residues: CASSLFRTDTQYF. Here the CDR3 DNA reads TGTGCCAGCAGTTTATTCCGGACAGATACGCAGTATTTT.

This clonotype was recorded many times. The rearrangement links TRBV12-3 or TRBV12-4 to TRBJ1-5; no reliable D call. The CDR3 loop spans 14 amino acids. The V and J ends lost 1 base and 3 bases respectively, with 7 bases between them. This CDR3 reads CASSLGPPNQPQHF. The CDR3 DNA reads TGTGCCAGCAGTTTAGGGCCCCCCAATCAGCCCCAGCATTTT.

Only a few counts were recorded for this clonotype. The chain carries TRBV4-1 and TRBJ2-3; 7 bases line up with TRBD2. Looked up from germline, CDR1 is MGHRA and CDR2 is YSYEKL. After removal of 1 base from V and 4 bases from J, the junction contained 8 bases not matched to a gene. This CDR3 is built from 16 residues. The CDR3 DNA reads as TGCGCCAGCAGCCAAGTACTAGCGCCTGCCGCAGATACGCAGTATTTT. It yields the protein CASSQVLAPAADTQYF.

The V gene is TRBV4-1, the J gene TRBJ2-7, with D tentatively TRBD1 or TRBD2 (7 bases each). Germline-derived CDR1 and CDR2 are MGHRA and YSYEKL. This CDR3 region has 15 residues. Trimming pared 4 bases from V and 4 bases from J, leaving 17 bases between. DNA for the CDR3: TGCGCCAGCAGCCCGTTCGCCCAGGGGGGGTACGAGCAGTACTTC. Translated: CASSPFAQGGYEQYF.

In its sample, this clonotype was seen many times. The chain carries TRBV30 and TRBJ2-1; the D is unclear. Germline CDR1 and CDR2: GTSNPN and SVGIG (reference sequence). This CDR3 is 12 amino acids long. The germline V and J ends were trimmed by 3 bases and 7 bases, with 10 bases remaining between them. Here the CDR3 DNA reads TGTGCCTGGAGAGGCTTTGTTAATGAGCAGTTCTTC. It is translated as CAWRGFVNEQFF. The full variable domain, rest sourced from reference TRBV30 and TRBJ2-1, is SQTIHQWPATLVQPVGSPLSLECTVEGTSNPNLYWYRQAAGRGLQLLFYSVGIGQISSEVPQNLSASRPQDRQFILSSKKLLLSDSGFYLCAWRGFVNEQFFGPGTRLTVL.

This clonotype was seen ten or more times. The gene calls are TRBV11-3 and TRBJ1-1; no firm D call. This CDR3 contains 14 residues. Germline loops: CDR1 SGHNT, CDR2 YENEEA. V was clipped by 1 base and J by 1 base, with 7 bases between them. CDR3 coding DNA: TGTGCCAGCAGCTTAGGACGGGGGAACACTGAAGCTTTCTTT. This gives the protein CASSLGRGNTEAFF.

The chain links TRBV18 to TRBJ2-5; no reliable D call. The V gene's germline CDR1 is KGHSH and CDR2 LQKENI. The CDR3 sequence is 12 residues long. V was trimmed by 2 bases and J by 1 base, leaving 2 bases between them. The CDR3 protein is CASSPIQETQYF. The DNA for the CDR3 is TGTGCCAGCTCACCAATCCAAGAGACCCAGTACTTC. The full variable domain, in which reference TRBV18 and TRBJ2-5 provide the parts outside the CDR3, is NAGVMQNPRHLVRRRGQEARLRCSPMKGHSHVYWYRQLPEEGLKFMVYLQKENIIDESGMPKERFSAEFPKEGPSILRIQQVVRGDSAAYFCASSPIQETQYFGPGTRLLVL.

The chain employs TRBV7-2 and TRBJ1-2; D possibly corresponds to TRBD1 (5 bases). The CDR3 spans 14 residues. Trimming took off 3 bases at V and 8 bases at J, with 16 bases between the two ends. CDR1 is SGHTA, CDR2 FQGNSA, per germline. CDR3 region: CASSLARGTEGYTF. The CDR3 DNA reads TGTGCCAGCAGCTTGGCGAGAGGGACGGAAGGCTACACCTTC. The entire variable domain, with the rest obtained from reference TRBV7-2 and TRBJ1-2, is as follows: GAGVSQSPSNKVTEKGKDVELRCDPISGHTALYWYRQSLGQGLEFLIYFQGNSAPDKSGLPSDRFSAERTGGSVSTLTIQRTQQEDSAVYLCASSLARGTEGYTFGSGTRLTVV.

This clonotype has just a few counts. The genes are TRBV29-1 and TRBJ1-1, with D tentatively TRBD1 (6 bases). The CDR3 runs 13 residues. Germline CDR1 and CDR2: SQVTM and ANQGSEA. The V and J ends lost 4 bases and 1 base respectively, with 10 bases between them. The CDR3 nucleotides read TGCAGCGTTGTCCGGGGGGCGAACACTGAAGCTTTCTTT. Protein: CSVVRGANTEAFF.

This clonotype was recorded a few times. J is TRBJ2-5 and V is TRBV10-2, with D possibly being TRBD2 (7 bases). The length of the CDR3 is 17 residues. The V and J ends lost 0 bases and 1 base respectively, with 15 bases between them. Germline V lookup: CDR1 WSHSY, CDR2 SAAADI. CDR3 residues: CASSESNYAGAQETQYF. Here the CDR3 DNA reads TGCGCCAGCAGTGAGTCGAATTACGCGGGGGCCCAAGAGACCCAGTACTTC.

This clonotype has at least ten counts. The rearrangement uses TRBV20-1 and TRBJ1-1; D is perhaps TRBD1 (5 bases). Per germline, CDR1 DFQATT and CDR2 SNEGSKA (reference sequence). The ends were cut back, 6 bases at V and 5 bases at J, with 16 bases in the middle. The CDR3 consists of 13 residues. CDR3 protein: CSAYKDGGTEAFF. CDR3 nucleotides: TGCAGTGCCTATAAAGACGGGGGGACTGAAGCTTTCTTT.

This clonotype occurred a few times. Relative to the germline gene, one junction end is altered; a read error may explain this. The gene calls are TRBV10-1 and TRBJ2-2; 7 bases align to TRBD1. CDR3 length equals 14 residues. Germline values: CDR1 WNHNN, CDR2 SYGVQD (reference sequence). In DNA form, the CDR3 reads TGCGCCAGCAAACAGGGGCTGGACACCGGGGAGCTGGTTTTT. This gives the protein CASKQGLDTGELVF.

This clonotype was observed many times. The V call is TRBV3-1, the J call TRBJ1-3; TRBD1 aligns across 7 bases. Trimming took 4 bases from V and 6 from J; bases not matched to a gene: 6. This CDR3 has 14 amino acids. Germline values: CDR1 LGHDT, CDR2 YNNKEL (reference sequence). CDR3 sequence: CASSRQGRENTIYF. The CDR3 DNA reads TGTGCCAGCAGCCGACAGGGACGAGAAAACACCATATATTTT.

In its sample, this clonotype was seen once. The genes are TRBV28 and TRBJ2-7, with TRBD1 as a possible D gene (5 bases). Germline loops: CDR1 MDHEN, CDR2 SYDVKM. The CDR3 has 14 residues. Between the trimmed V and J ends, which lost 1 base and 5 bases, there was a span of 12 bases. The CDR3 region is CASSLYRNSDEQYF. For the CDR3, the DNA is TGTGCCAGCAGTTTATACAGGAACTCGGACGAGCAGTACTTC.

The table lists this clonotype with a few counts. The rearrangement links TRBV28 to TRBJ2-1; the match to TRBD2 covers 8 bases. With V trimmed by 2 bases and J by 7 bases, 4 bases remained unmatched. This CDR3 comprises 14 residues. CDR1 is MDHEN and CDR2 is SYDVKM in the germline V gene. The CDR3 is CASSLAGGRNEQFF. The DNA of the CDR3 is TGTGCCAGCAGTTTAGCGGGAGGAAGGAATGAGCAGTTCTTC.

As for this clonotype: The limits of the CDR3 on the DNA are not certain, so only TCRdb's listed CDR3 is given. The chain employs TRBV12-3 or TRBV12-4 and TRBJ1-1; TRBD1 is the table's D call and was not checked against the DNA. Including both end residues, the CDR3 is 16 amino acids long. The chain's CDR3 is CASSSSYTTGSFEAFF.

V is TRBV29-1 and J is TRBJ2-1; D is uncertain. This CDR3 spans 12 amino acids. V was clipped by 7 bases and J by 6 bases, with 13 bases between them. Germline CDR1 is SQVTM and CDR2 is ANQGSEA. DNA of the CDR3: TGCAGCGCCCTTACTTTAGGCAATGAGCAGTTCTTC. Protein product: CSALTLGNEQFF.